This T cell receptor (beta chain) was recorded in a study of Graves' ophthalmopathy and Graves' hyperthyroidism. Trimming cost V 7 bases and J 0 bases; bases outside gene matches: 6. Germline V lookup: CDR1 MNHNS, CDR2 SASEGT. The CDR3 contains 16 residues. This clonotype was seen many times. The sequenced template was RNA, covering the TCR beta CDR3 region. The authors performed first-round RT-PCR with HTBI primers and then a second-round multiplex PCR. MiXCR, applied by TCRdb to the multiplex PCR reads, yields one record per CDR3 protein. The repertoire consists of about 410,000 distinct CDR3 sequences, with approximately 16% occurring once and the leading ten covering roughly 1.5%.

Sequenced: peripheral blood. This sequence originates from a woman aged 18-29 years with Graves' ophthalmopathy. The rearrangement uses TRBV6-1 and TRBJ1-3, with 10 bases lining up with TRBD1. CDR3 residues: CASTVGQGISGNTIYF. The CDR3 coding sequence is TGTGCCAGCACTGTGGGACAGGGGATCTCTGGAAACACCATATATTTT.